This TCR beta chain stems from a study of beta chain features in type 1 diabetes. The wider study: The examined sorted cells totaled some 99 million across samples.

Study-wide points: An over-representation of cells with high TCR expression could result from cDNA sequencing. Across patients, naive, central memory and Treg TCRB repertoires exhibited apparently greater similarity than was observed across healthy donors.

This clone has a count of ten or more. Its antigen is not known. What was sequenced were expressed TCRB transcripts, since all of the isolated RNA had been reverse transcribed. Using immunoSEQ multiplex PCR, the repertoire was profiled, and TCRdb retains in-frame clones only, with some absent. This sample has about 300,000 clones, with 7.5% to 9.5% found just once. Losses at the gene ends were 4 bases for V and 9 bases for J; bases not matched to a gene: 2. Germline V lookup: CDR1 SNHLY, CDR2 FYNNEI. This CDR3 contains 12 residues. The sequence was obtained from a woman in her late teens or twenties in good health. The rearrangement uses TRBV2 and TRBJ2-2; TRBD1 aligns across 7 bases. Sequenced material: central memory CD4+ T cells from blood. The CDR3 DNA follows: TGTGCCAGCAGTGGAGGGGGCCGGGAGCTGTTTTTT. Its protein is CASSGGGRELFF.